This passage covers 12 T cell receptor beta chains from one sample sequenced in a study of T cell responses to AZD1222 COVID-19 vaccine (dated by TCRdb to 2020 to 2022). Receptor libraries were prepared by the immunoSEQ multiplex PCR assay. This is the immuneACCESS table as TCRdb keeps it, with only in-frame sequences that have V and J called. A part of the clones is gone; compared with another copy, unresolved V genes explain less than half, and the rest is unexplained. A total of 95,000 to 150,000 clones appear in this sample, around 87% of them only once. The biggest ten clones account for 2.5% to 4% of the sample. Per the publication, the time point label means: baseline before first vaccination. The sequences come from peripheral blood, collected on day 0 of AZD1222 vaccination. All receptors come from an adult in good health.

The chain joins TRBV18 to TRBJ1-4; D gene uncertain. The V gene's germline CDR1 is KGHSH and CDR2 LQKENI. CDR3 length: 15 residues. Trimming took 5 bases from V and 2 from J, leaving 12 bases between them. The CDR3 DNA reads TGTGCCAGCTCAAGAACGGGGTTGACTAATGAAAAACTGTTTTTT. This translates into CASSRTGLTNEKLFF.

The V call is TRBV19, the J call TRBJ2-1, with 14 bases aligning to TRBD2. CDR3 length: 19 amino acids. Germline V gene data show CDR1 as LNHDA and CDR2 as SQIVND (reference sequence). V dropped 6 bases and J dropped 0; count of bases not matched to a gene: 10. In DNA form, the CDR3 reads TGTGCCAGTAGAACCGGACTAGCGGGGGGCCCGCCCTCCTACAATGAGCAGTTCTTC. Translation: CASRTGLAGGPPSYNEQFF.

The CDR3 DNA reads TGTGCCAGCAGCCCCGTCGGACTAGCGGGAGGGCCGGGGGAGACCCAGTACTTC. It is translated as CASSPVGLAGGPGETQYF. V is TRBV7-8 and J is TRBJ2-5, with TRBD2 matching 15 bases. Germline V gene data show CDR1 as SGHVS and CDR2 as FQNEAQ. V was clipped by 5 bases and J by 5 bases; unmatched bases: 12. The CDR3 is made up of 18 amino acids. The full variable domain, in which reference TRBV7-8 and TRBJ2-5 provide the parts outside the CDR3, is GAGVSQSPRYKVAKRGQDVALRCDPISGHVSLFWYQQALGQGPEFLTYFQNEAQLDKSGLPSDRFFAERPEGSVSTLKIQRTQQEDSAVYLCASSPVGLAGGPGETQYFGPGTRLLVL.

This chain connects TRBV21-1 to TRBJ1-1; the table calls TRBD1, which could not be checked here. TRBV21-1 is assigned pseudogene status. The CDR3 length is 15 residues. The CDR3 region is CASSSRSGENTEAFF. In DNA form, the CDR3 reads TGTGCCAGCAGCTCTCGGTCAGGCGAGAACACTGAAGCTTTCTTT.

The chain carries TRBV7-9 and TRBJ2-7; 11 bases are a match to TRBD1. The CDR3 totals 14 residues. Germline V lookup: CDR1 SEHNR, CDR2 FQNEAQ (reference sequence). V lost 5 bases and J lost 5; bases outside the gene matches: 5. CDR3 in DNA: TGTGCCAGCAGCCGCGGACAGGGGGCCCACGAGCAGTACTTC. Its protein product is CASSRGQGAHEQYF.

The V call is TRBV2, the J call TRBJ1-4; D not certain. The germline CDR1 and CDR2 sequences are SNHLY and FYNNEI. This CDR3 spans 12 amino acids. V was shortened by 8 bases and J by 7 bases, with 11 bases between the two germline ends. The CDR3 here is CASGGFGEKLFF. CDR3 bases: TGTGCCAGCGGTGGATTCGGTGAAAAACTGTTTTTT.

The rearrangement joins TRBV5-1 to TRBJ2-5; weak D call: TRBD1 (6 bases). Deletions cut 0 bases from V and 5 bases from J, with 11 bases between. Germline V gene sequence: CDR1 SGHRS, CDR2 YFSETQ. The length of the CDR3 is 14 residues. As DNA, the CDR3 is TGCGCCAGCAGCTTGGTGGCAGGGGTGGAGACCCAGTACTTC. It specifies CASSLVAGVETQYF. The whole variable domain, filled in from reference TRBV5-1 and TRBJ2-5, reads KAGVTQTPRYLIKTRGQQVTLSCSPISGHRSVSWYQQTPGQGLQFLFEYFSETQRNKGNFPGRFSGRQFSNSRSEMNVSTLELGDSALYLCASSLVAGVETQYFGPGTRLLVL.

The rearrangement links TRBV18 to TRBJ1-1; D remains ambiguous. The CDR3 is 13 amino acids. Germline assignment: CDR1 KGHSH and CDR2 LQKENI. V was clipped by 4 bases and J by 2 bases, with 8 bases between them. Written as DNA, the CDR3 is TGTGCCAGCTCACGCGGACGAAACACTGAAGCTTTCTTT. Translation: CASSRGRNTEAFF.

The chain combines TRBV12-3 or TRBV12-4 with TRBJ1-1; D unresolved. The CDR3 length is 13 residues. Between the trimmed V and J ends, which lost 7 bases and 0 bases, there was a span of 9 bases. As DNA, the CDR3 is TGTGCCAGCACCCCCGGGGTGAACACTGAAGCTTTCTTT. As protein: CASTPGVNTEAFF.

The rearrangement links TRBV5-6 to TRBJ2-1; unclear D gene. The V gene's germline CDR1 is SGHDT and CDR2 YYEEEE. The CDR3 is made up of 16 amino acids. The germline V and J ends were trimmed by 0 bases and 1 base, with 11 bases remaining between them. CDR3 sequence: CASSLGFGGSYNEQFF. Written as DNA, the CDR3 is TGTGCCAGCAGCTTGGGGTTTGGCGGATCCTACAATGAGCAGTTCTTC.

The rearrangement links TRBV19 to TRBJ2-3; possibly TRBD1 for D (6 bases). CDR1 and CDR2 from the germline V gene are LNHDA and SQIVND (reference sequence). There are 13 residues in the CDR3. Trimming cost V 5 bases and J 6 bases, with 12 bases left between them. The DNA for the CDR3 is TGTGCCAGTAGTCAGGGGCGCATGGATACGCAGTATTTT. Translating gives CASSQGRMDTQYF.

The chain uses TRBV25-1 and TRBJ2-2; a possible D gene is TRBD2 (5 bases). CDR3 length equals 14 residues. The germline V gene has CDR1 MGHDK and CDR2 SYGVNS. V dropped 4 bases and J dropped 7 bases, with 13 bases sitting between them. CDR3 DNA: TGTGCCAGCAGTGTCGGGGTTGAGGTCGGGGAGCTGTTTTTT. This translates into CASSVGVEVGELFF.